This T cell receptor beta chain was retrieved from a study of cytomegalovirus exposure and HLA in healthy donors. Study-wide results and limits: What was likely a sequencing artifact was a cluster of highly shared sequence variants. Later examination showed HLA-associated TCR beta chains had greater clonal expansion than equally common others. Information on immune exposure was restricted to one variable (CMV serostatus).

On this clone itself: Its antigen is undetermined.

Primers for the PCR totalled 60 Vbeta and 13 Jbeta. Here immunoSEQ multiplex PCR was the method, and the copy in TCRdb shows in-frame clones only, minus some. The sample has about 140,000 clones; 70% to 85% are singletons. CDR1 is SGHNT and CDR2 is YYREEE in the germline V gene (reference sequence). The junction had 1 base not matched to a gene; V was cut back by 6 bases and J by 0 bases. CDR3 length: 14 residues. Material: PBMCs. The sequence was obtained from a man aged 35 to 55 in good health and CMV-seronegative. The chain joins TRBV5-4 to TRBJ2-3, with 10 bases identical to TRBD1. The CDR3 spells CASKDRGSTDTQYF. The CDR3, as DNA: TGTGCCAGCAAGGACAGGGGGAGCACAGATACGCAGTATTTT.